Listed below are T cell receptor beta chains from one sample, sequenced in a study of vaccination and CD4 T cells after COVID-19. For these TCRs, the target antigens are not known. TCRdb analysed the PCR reads with MiXCR anew, one entry per CDR3 protein. The sample yields fewer than 20,000 distinct CDR3 sequences, about 56% seen once. The material sequenced was CD4+ T cells from blood, cultured in vitro, taken before SARS-CoV-2 vaccination. These receptors came from a human donor who had recovered from COVID-19. CDR3s leave out the opening cysteine and the closing phenylalanine or tryptophan.

>TRBJ2-3|TRBV2
ASSLRAGVTDTQY
>TRBJ2-5|TRBV9
ASSGTSGSGTQY
>TRBJ1-1|TRBV20-1
SASGGTEAF
>TRBJ2-7|TRBV4-1
ASTNQTSMYLCASRPSGSYEQY
>TRBJ2-2|TRBV28
ASSTSGRANTGELF
>TRBJ2-7|TRBV7-6
ASSLVYKTSGSYEQY
>TRBJ2-2|TRBV30
ACRGQYTGELF
>TRBJ2-1|TRBV19
ASSISGSGSTYNEQF
>TRBJ1-5|TRBV7-2
ASSSPGQGENQPQH
>TRBJ1-1|TRBV18
ASSRTSTGGLGEAF